This T cell receptor beta chain was sequenced for a study of T cells after posttransplantation cyclophosphamide. Libraries were prepared by immunoSEQ multiplex PCR; TCRdb keeps only in-frame clonotypes and omits some of them. The specimen gives about 39,000 clones without singletons; the ten biggest hold about 4.5%. This clone was seen repeatedly, ten times or more. The CDR3 has 14 residues. With 2 bases clipped from V and 4 bases from J, the junction kept 7 bases outside the gene matches. Germline CDR1 and CDR2: GTSNPN and SVGIG (reference sequence). This chain connects TRBV30 to TRBJ1-2; TRBD1 aligns across 7 bases. The clonotype was recovered from a woman between 50 and 59 years old in good health and a related stem cell transplant donor. The sample was PBMCs. The CDR3 region is CAWSTPGQFYGYTF. CDR3 bases: TGTGCCTGGAGTACTCCGGGACAGTTCTATGGCTACACCTTC.